The T cell receptor (beta chain) under discussion was sequenced for a study of beta chain features in type 1 diabetes. Study as a whole: In all, about 110 million sorted cells from all samples were analyzed.

Expressed TCRB transcripts were sequenced after all isolated RNA was converted to cDNA. TCRdb keeps only in-frame clones here, not all; method: immunoSEQ multiplex PCR. There are about 930,000 clones in the sample; about a sixth occur only once, and 0.023% lies in the top ten. This clone showed up just a few times. Donors underwent one heparinised blood draw, about 120 mL on average. In germline, CDR1 is SGHAT, CDR2 FQNNGV. V shed 4 bases and J shed 2 bases, with 17 bases lying between them. CDR3 length: 16 amino acids. What was sequenced was naive CD4+ T cells from blood. This receptor was identified in a woman younger than 35 in good health. The chain is built from TRBV11-2 and TRBJ2-5; D is perhaps TRBD1 (6 bases). DNA of the CDR3: TGTGCCAGCAGCTCCCTCCCCCGGGACAAGCAAGAGACCCAGTACTTC. Its protein product is CASSSLPRDKQETQYF.